The next 12 T cell receptor beta chains were all read from a single sample in a study of Graves' ophthalmopathy and Graves' hyperthyroidism. RNA transcripts were the template, and TCR beta CDR3 regions were amplified from them. The library came from an HTBI-primed first-round RT-PCR and a second-round multiplex PCR. Each CDR3 protein gets one entry after TCRdb re-called the multiplex PCR reads with MiXCR. The data show over a million distinct CDR3 sequences, 35% to 40% seen once. Sequenced: peripheral blood or thyroid tissue (not recorded which). All receptors derive from an adult man with Graves' hyperthyroidism.

V and J are TRBV6-6 and TRBJ2-2, with D possibly matching TRBD1 (6 bases). Germline V gives CDR1 MNHNY, CDR2 SVGAGI (reference sequence). This CDR3 has 13 amino acids. Trimming removed 8 bases at V and 14 bases at J, with 21 bases between. The CDR3 spells CASLEETGRRLFF. In DNA form, the CDR3 reads TGTGCCAGCCTTGAAGAGACAGGCCGAAGACTGTTTTTT.

This clonotype was counted only a few times. The rearrangement uses TRBV12-5 and TRBJ1-1; D gene uncertain. Germline lookup yields CDR1 LGHNT and CDR2 FRNRAP. This CDR3 comprises 16 residues. Trimming removed 6 bases from V and 4 bases from J, with 21 bases in between. CDR3 coding DNA: TGTGCTAGTGGGTTTAGTAAGGCCGCGGAGAGCACTGAAGCTTTCTTT. It specifies CASGFSKAAESTEAFF.

The rearrangement uses TRBV9 and TRBJ2-7; 8 bases align to TRBD2. J lost 6 bases, V lost 0 bases, and 5 bases had no gene match. Looked up from germline, CDR1 is SGDLS and CDR2 is YYNGEE. The CDR3 is 14 residues long. The CDR3 sequence is CASSVGLAGSEQYF. The CDR3, as DNA: TGTGCCAGCAGCGTAGGCCTAGCGGGTAGCGAGCAGTACTTC.

The chain links TRBV11-2 to TRBJ2-5; possibly TRBD1 for D (6 bases). CDR1 is SGHAT, CDR2 FQNNGV, per germline. V was shortened by 2 bases and J by 5 bases, with 18 bases between the two germline ends. CDR3 length: 16 amino acids. The CDR3 sequence is CASSLPTQGVGETQYF. The DNA for the CDR3 is TGTGCCAGCAGCTTACCCACACAGGGAGTGGGGGAGACCCAGTACTTC.

The chain couples TRBV15 to TRBJ1-5; tentative D call: TRBD1 (5 bases). CDR3 length equals 15 residues. Germline V gives CDR1 LNHNV, CDR2 YYDKDF (reference sequence). V was clipped by 10 bases and J by 1 base, with 17 bases between them. The CDR3 sequence is CASSFRGRSNQPQHF. The DNA for the CDR3 is TGTGCCAGCAGTTTTCGGGGGAGGAGCAATCAGCCCCAGCATTTT. The full variable domain, in which reference TRBV15 and TRBJ1-5 provide the parts outside the CDR3, is DAMVIQNPRYQVTQFGKPVTLSCSQTLNHNVMYWYQQKSSQAPKLLFHYYDKDFNNEADTPDNFQSRRPNTSFCFLDIRSPGLGDTAMYLCASSFRGRSNQPQHFGDGTRLSIL.

This clonotype was counted many times. The chain combines TRBV7-9 with TRBJ2-7; D is undetermined. This CDR3 has 12 residues. V lost 4 bases and J lost 10, with 14 bases in between. Germline-derived CDR1 and CDR2 are SEHNR and FQNEAQ (reference sequence). In DNA form, the CDR3 reads TGTGCCAGCAGCTCCCACGTTGGGTTTCAGTACTTC. Its protein product is CASSSHVGFQYF.

In this sample, this clonotype turned up many times. The chain recombines TRBV9 with TRBJ1-6, with D perhaps matching TRBD1 (6 bases). The V end was cut by 4 bases, the J end by 5 bases, with 10 bases between. Germline lookup yields CDR1 SGDLS and CDR2 YYNGEE. The CDR3 has 14 amino acids. The CDR3 reads CASSPTGDNSPLHF. In nucleotides, the CDR3 is TGTGCCAGCAGCCCGACAGGAGATAATTCACCCCTCCACTTT.

This clonotype has only a few counts. The gene calls are TRBV5-5 and TRBJ2-7, with D possibly TRBD2 on 6 matching bases. The length of the CDR3 is 15 residues. Germline V CDR1 and CDR2: SGHKS, YYEKEE (reference sequence). Trimming took 0 bases from V and 4 from J, leaving 14 bases between them. CDR3 loop: CASSLAGVATYEQYF. The CDR3 coding sequence is TGTGCCAGCAGCTTGGCGGGAGTAGCAACATACGAGCAGTACTTC. The full variable domain, rest sourced from reference TRBV5-5 and TRBJ2-7, is DAGVTQSPTHLIKTRGQQVTLRCSPISGHKSVSWYQQVLGQGPQFIFQYYEKEERGRGNFPDRFSARQFPNYSSELNVNALLLGDSALYLCASSLAGVATYEQYFGPGTRLTVT.

The table lists this clonotype with many counts. CDR3 sequence (DNA): TGTGCCAGTAGTACACGTCGGGACAGCCTTGCTCAGACTTTCTTT. This translates into CASSTRRDSLAQTFF. The chain carries TRBV19 and TRBJ1-1, with 7 bases fitting TRBD1. V lost 4 bases and J lost 12; bases outside the gene matches: 17. This CDR3 spans 15 amino acids. Per the germline V gene, CDR1 is LNHDA and CDR2 is SQIVND (reference sequence).

The chain recombines TRBV2 with TRBJ1-2; tentatively, D is TRBD1 (6 bases). The germline CDR1 and CDR2 sequences are SNHLY and FYNNEI. CDR3 length: 13 amino acids. V was trimmed by 7 bases and J by 4 bases, leaving 13 bases between them. The CDR3 DNA reads TGTGCCAGCATCGAGGACAGACTCTATGGCTACACCTTC. Translation: CASIEDRLYGYTF.

Of note for this clonotype: A much larger clone lies one base from this, so it may be a read error. The chain couples TRBV7-8 to TRBJ2-5, with D possibly being TRBD1 (5 bases). The CDR3 totals 14 residues. Trimming took 3 bases from V and 7 from J, leaving 15 bases between them. CDR1 is SGHVS, CDR2 FQNEAQ, per germline. The CDR3 protein is CASSLQGGGRTQYF. The DNA for the CDR3 is TGTGCCAGCAGCTTGCAGGGCGGTGGTAGGACCCAGTACTTC.

This clonotype was counted only a few times. The chain has TRBV12-3 or TRBV12-4 and TRBJ2-5; D is ambiguous. With 0 bases removed from V and 5 bases from J, the gap between germline ends came to 13 bases. This CDR3 is 15 amino acids long. CDR3 in amino acids: CASSLARSRQETQYF. The CDR3 nucleotides read TGTGCCAGCAGTTTAGCAAGGTCTCGTCAGGAGACCCAGTACTTC.